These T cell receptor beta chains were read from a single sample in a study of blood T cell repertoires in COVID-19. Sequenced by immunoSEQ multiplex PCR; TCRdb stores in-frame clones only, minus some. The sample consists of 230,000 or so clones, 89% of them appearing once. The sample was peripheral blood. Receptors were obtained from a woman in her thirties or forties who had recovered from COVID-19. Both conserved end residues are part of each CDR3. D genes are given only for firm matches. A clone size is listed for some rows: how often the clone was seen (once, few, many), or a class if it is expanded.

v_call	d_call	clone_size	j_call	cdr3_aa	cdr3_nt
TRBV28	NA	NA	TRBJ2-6	CASRPVVGAGANVLTF	TGTGCCAGCAGGCCCGTGGTTGGGGCGGGGGCCAACGTCCTGACTTTC
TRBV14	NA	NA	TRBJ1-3	CASSHRSVAGNTIYF	TGTGCCAGCAGCCACAGATCAGTCGCTGGAAACACCATATATTTT
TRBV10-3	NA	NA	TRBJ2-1	CAISGGFQRPNEQFF	TGTGCCATCAGTGGAGGGTTCCAGCGGCCGAATGAGCAGTTCTTC
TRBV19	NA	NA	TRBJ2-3	CASSPGTYADTQYF	TGTGCCAGTAGTCCCGGGACATACGCAGATACGCAGTATTTT
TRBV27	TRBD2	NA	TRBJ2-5	CASSLSLAGGFETQYF	TGTGCCAGCAGTTTGTCGCTAGCGGGAGGTTTCGAGACCCAGTACTTC
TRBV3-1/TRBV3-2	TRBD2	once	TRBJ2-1	CASSRLKGLEQFF	TGTGCCAGCAGCCGATTAAAGGGACTAGAGCAGTTCTTC
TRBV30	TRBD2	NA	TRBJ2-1	CAWSVLAGFYNEQFF	TGTGCCTGGAGTGTACTAGCGGGATTTTACAATGAGCAGTTCTTC
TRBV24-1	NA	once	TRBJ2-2	CATSELAGIAGELFF	TGTGCCACCAGTGAATTGGCAGGAATTGCCGGGGAGCTGTTTTTT
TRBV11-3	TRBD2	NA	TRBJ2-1	CASSPFRGLAKDGAYNEQFF	TGTGCCAGCAGCCCCTTTCGGGGACTAGCGAAAGATGGGGCCTACAATGAGCAGTTCTTC
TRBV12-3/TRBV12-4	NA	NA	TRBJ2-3	CASGESDTQYF	TGTGCCAGCGGGGAGTCAGATACGCAGTATTTT
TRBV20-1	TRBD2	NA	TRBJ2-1	CSASWTSRLSYNEQFF	TGCAGTGCTAGTTGGACTAGCCGGCTTTCCTACAATGAGCAGTTCTTC
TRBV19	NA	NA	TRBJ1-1	CASSKDSWGGTEAFF	TGTGCCAGTAGTAAGGACAGTTGGGGCGGCACTGAAGCTTTCTTT
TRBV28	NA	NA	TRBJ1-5	CASRNPPRGVNNQPQHF	TGTGCCAGCCGAAACCCCCCCAGGGGAGTAAACAATCAGCCCCAGCATTTT
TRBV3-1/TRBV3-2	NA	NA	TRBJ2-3	CASSPRTTTDTQYF	TGTGCCAGCAGCCCCAGGACTACCACAGATACGCAGTATTTT
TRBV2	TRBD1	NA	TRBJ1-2	CASRGQGTDGYTF	TGTGCCAGCAGGGGACAGGGGACGGATGGCTACACCTTC
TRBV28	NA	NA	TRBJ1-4	CASTTDGGTNEKLFF	TGTGCCAGCACCACTGACGGGGGAACTAATGAAAAACTGTTTTTT
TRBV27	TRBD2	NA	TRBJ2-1	CASSMLAGGRHEQFF	TGTGCCAGCAGTATGTTAGCGGGGGGGCGCCATGAGCAGTTCTTC
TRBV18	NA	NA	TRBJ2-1	CASSLQSMDNEQFF	TGTGCCAGCTCACTTCAGTCCATGGACAATGAGCAGTTCTTC
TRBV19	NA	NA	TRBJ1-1	CASSIGLDTEAFF	TGTGCCAGTAGTATAGGACTGGACACTGAAGCTTTCTTT
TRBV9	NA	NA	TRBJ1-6	CASNPTGSYNSPLHF	TGTGCCAGCAACCCGACAGGCTCCTATAATTCACCCCTCCACTTT
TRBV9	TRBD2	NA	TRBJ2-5	CASSGTSGHQETQYF	TGTGCCAGCAGCGGTACTAGCGGGCACCAAGAGACCCAGTACTTC
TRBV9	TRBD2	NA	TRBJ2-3	CASSAIIAGGPDTQYF	TGTGCCAGCAGCGCGATAATAGCGGGGGGGCCAGATACGCAGTATTTT
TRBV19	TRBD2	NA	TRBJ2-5	CASSIVTTSGGETQYF	TGTGCCAGTAGTATAGTCACAACTAGCGGGGGGGAGACCCAGTACTTC
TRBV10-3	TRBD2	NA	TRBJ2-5	CAISEGGGGQETQYF	TGTGCCATCAGTGAGGGCGGGGGAGGCCAAGAGACCCAGTACTTC
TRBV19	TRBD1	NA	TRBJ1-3	CASIRQGGNTIYF	TGTGCCAGTATAAGACAGGGTGGAAACACCATATATTTT
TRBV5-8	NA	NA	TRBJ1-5	CASSLGSLSGQPQHF	TGTGCCAGCAGCTTGGGTTCGCTTTCGGGGCAGCCCCAGCATTTT
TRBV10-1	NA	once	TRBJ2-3	CASSDGAGTDTQYF	TGCGCCAGCAGTGATGGTGCGGGCACAGATACGCAGTATTTT
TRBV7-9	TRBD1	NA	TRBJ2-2	CASKRTGMNTGELFF	TGTGCCAGCAAAAGGACAGGGATGAACACCGGGGAGCTGTTTTTT
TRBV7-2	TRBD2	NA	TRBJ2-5	CASSFQISGRGETQYF	TGTGCCAGCAGCTTCCAAATTAGCGGGAGGGGGGAGACCCAGTACTTC
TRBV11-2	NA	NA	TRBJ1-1	CASGRQDGAPEAFF	TGTGCCAGCGGAAGACAGGACGGGGCCCCTGAAGCTTTCTTT
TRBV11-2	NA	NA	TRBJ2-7	CASSLDASQEQYF	TGTGCCAGCAGCTTAGATGCATCACAAGAGCAGTACTTC
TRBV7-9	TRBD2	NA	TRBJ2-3	CAGLAGGTDTQYF	TGTGCCGGACTAGCGGGAGGTACAGATACGCAGTATTTT
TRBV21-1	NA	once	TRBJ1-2	CASSKSRDIKYGYTF	TGTGCCAGCAGCAAATCCCGGGACATCAAGTATGGCTACACCTTC
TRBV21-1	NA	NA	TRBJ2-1	CASSKVGGGPSNEQFF	TGTGCCAGCAGCAAAGTGGGCGGGGGGCCCTCGAATGAGCAGTTCTTC
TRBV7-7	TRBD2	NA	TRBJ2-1	CASAAGVSWSYNEQFF	TGTGCCAGCGCGGCGGGAGTGTCGTGGTCCTACAATGAGCAGTTCTTC
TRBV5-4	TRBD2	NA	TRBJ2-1	CASSPGTSGRDEQFF	TGTGCCAGCAGCCCTGGGACTAGCGGGAGAGATGAGCAGTTCTTC
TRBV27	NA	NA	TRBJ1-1	CASRLGLEAFF	TGTGCCAGCAGGTTGGGACTTGAAGCTTTCTTT
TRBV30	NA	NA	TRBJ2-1	CASTERRLTSYNEQFF	TGTGCCTCTACGGAGCGGCGCCTAACCTCCTACAATGAGCAGTTCTTC
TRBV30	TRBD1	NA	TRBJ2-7	CASDRGSYEQYF	TGTGCCTCGGACAGGGGTTCCTACGAGCAGTACTTC
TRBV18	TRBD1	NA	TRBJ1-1	CASSETGETEAFF	TGTGCCAGCTCAGAGACAGGGGAGACTGAAGCTTTCTTT
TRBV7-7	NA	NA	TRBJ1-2	CASSLGLGQGTVVF	TGTGCCAGCAGCTTAGGATTGGGGCAGGGGACGGTTGTCTTC
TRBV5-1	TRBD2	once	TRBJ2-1	CASSFGLAGPNEQFF	TGCGCCAGCAGCTTTGGACTAGCGGGGCCCAATGAGCAGTTCTTC
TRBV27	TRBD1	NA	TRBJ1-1	CASSGMGQRTEAFF	TGTGCCAGCAGTGGTATGGGACAGCGCACTGAAGCTTTCTTT
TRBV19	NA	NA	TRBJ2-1	CASSIAKRLNNEQFF	TGTGCCAGTAGTATAGCCAAGCGGCTTAACAATGAGCAGTTCTTC
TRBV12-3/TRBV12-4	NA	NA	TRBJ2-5	CASSLKGETQYF	TGTGCCAGCAGTTTGAAGGGGGAGACCCAGTACTTC
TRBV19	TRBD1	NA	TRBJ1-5	CASHFRDRDQPQHF	TGTGCCTCACATTTCCGGGACAGGGATCAGCCCCAGCATTTT
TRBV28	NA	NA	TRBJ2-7	CASSGGIEQYF	TGTGCCAGCAGTGGAGGGATCGAGCAGTACTTC
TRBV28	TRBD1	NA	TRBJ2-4	CASISQGASGINIQYF	TGTGCCAGCATCTCACAGGGGGCGAGCGGGATAAACATTCAGTACTTC
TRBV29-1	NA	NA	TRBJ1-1	CSAQGYEAFF	TGCAGTGCTCAGGGCTATGAAGCTTTCTTT
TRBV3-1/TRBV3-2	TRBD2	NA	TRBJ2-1	CASSQDLGLAGRNEQFF	TGTGCCAGCAGCCAAGATCTAGGCCTAGCGGGTAGAAATGAGCAGTTCTTC
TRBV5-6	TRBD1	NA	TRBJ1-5	CASSVQGANNQPQHF	TGTGCCAGCAGCGTACAGGGGGCGAATAATCAGCCCCAGCATTTT
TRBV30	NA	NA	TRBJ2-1	CAWSVRSTIYHNEQFF	TGTGCCTGGAGTGTACGGTCGACAATCTATCACAATGAGCAGTTCTTC